The 24 T cell receptor beta chains in this list originate from one sample, sequenced in a study of T cell changes during pregnancy in multiple sclerosis. TCRdb keeps only in-frame clones here, not all; method: immunoSEQ multiplex PCR. The sample holds tens of thousands of clones; less than 95% are singletons and the top ten take 2.5%. The sample in question was peripheral blood, obtained in the third trimester of pregnancy. These receptors were obtained from a female donor with multiple sclerosis, enrolled in a pregnancy study.

This rearrangement joins TRBV29-1 to TRBJ1-2; 8 bases line up with TRBD1. The CDR3 length is 13 residues. The V gene end was trimmed by 4 bases and the J gene end by 6 bases; junction bases not matched to a gene: 7. The V gene's germline CDR1 is SQVTM and CDR2 ANQGSEA. Here the CDR3 reads CSVGRTGRDGYTF. CDR3 sequence (DNA): TGCAGCGTTGGGAGGACAGGGAGGGATGGCTACACCTTC.

The V gene is TRBV6-5, the J gene TRBJ1-5; 7 bases are a match to TRBD1. Germline V gene data show CDR1 as MNHEY and CDR2 as SVGAGI. J gave up 5 bases and V 6 bases, and 10 bases lay outside the gene matches. The CDR3 extends over 15 amino acids. CDR3 coding DNA: TGTGCCAGCAGACCAACCGGACAGGTAGATCAGCCCCAGCATTTT. It translates to CASRPTGQVDQPQHF.

The rearrangement joins TRBV27 to TRBJ1-4; 9 positions match TRBD1. The CDR3 length is 17 residues. Per the germline V gene, CDR1 is MNHEY and CDR2 is SMNVEV (reference sequence). The junction had 11 bases not matched to a gene; V was cut back by 5 bases and J by 4 bases. The CDR3 region is CASSPTSGTGYNEKLFF. For the CDR3, the DNA is TGTGCCAGCAGTCCAACTTCCGGGACAGGGTATAATGAAAAACTGTTTTTT.

A note on this clone: A read error may account for a junction end that differs from germline. The CDR3 loop reads CASSLGGDGSGELFF. CDR3 DNA sequence: TGTGCTAGCAGCTTAGGGGGGGACGGAAGCGGGGAGCTGTTTTTT. This chain uses TRBV7-7 with TRBJ2-2, with D maybe TRBD2 (7 bases). Germline V gene sequence: CDR1 SSHAT, CDR2 FNYEAQ (reference sequence). CDR3 length: 15 amino acids.

The gene calls are TRBV7-8 and TRBJ1-5; D is perhaps TRBD1 (5 bases). V lost 0 bases, J lost 2 bases, and 8 bases lay in between. The CDR3 runs 15 residues. Germline CDR1 and CDR2: SGHVS and FQNEAQ. The CDR3 reads CASSLAGEGNQPQHF. CDR3 bases: TGTGCCAGCAGCTTAGCAGGGGAGGGCAATCAGCCCCAGCATTTT. Based on the CDR3 plus reference TRBV7-8 and TRBJ1-5, the full variable domain is GAGVSQSPRYKVAKRGQDVALRCDPISGHVSLFWYQQALGQGPEFLTYFQNEAQLDKSGLPSDRFFAERPEGSVSTLKIQRTQQEDSAVYLCASSLAGEGNQPQHFGDGTRLSIL.

The chain has TRBV19 and TRBJ2-3, with D perhaps matching TRBD2 (5 bases). Trimming left V 4 bases short and J 2 bases short, with 10 bases between. This CDR3 comprises 14 residues. Per the germline V gene, CDR1 is LNHDA and CDR2 is SQIVND (reference sequence). CDR3 sequence reads: CASSTRGFTDTQYF. For the CDR3, the DNA is TGTGCCAGTAGTACCAGAGGGTTCACAGATACGCAGTATTTT. Filled out from reference TRBV19 and TRBJ2-3, the complete variable domain reads DGGITQSPKYLFRKEGQNVTLSCEQNLNHDAMYWYRQDPGQGLRLIYYSQIVNDFQKGDIAEGYSVSREKKESFPLTVTSAQKNPTAFYLCASSTRGFTDTQYFGPGTRLTVL.

The chain combines TRBV7-9 with TRBJ1-4; weak D call: TRBD1 (6 bases). Germline V gene data show CDR1 as SEHNR and CDR2 as FQNEAQ (reference sequence). The CDR3 runs to 15 residues. V was cut by 1 base and J by 5 bases, with 11 bases left in between. Here the CDR3 DNA reads TGTGCCAGCAGCTTAGTAGGGCAGGGGAATGAAAAACTGTTTTTT. As protein: CASSLVGQGNEKLFF. The complete variable domain, with remaining parts taken from reference TRBV7-9 and TRBJ1-4, reads DTGVSQNPRHKITKRGQNVTFRCDPISEHNRLYWYRQTLGQGPEFLTYFQNEAQLEKSRLLSDRFSAERPKGSFSTLEIQRTEQGDSAMYLCASSLVGQGNEKLFFGSGTQLSVL.

This sequence joins TRBV2 and TRBJ2-5, with no clear D. Germline CDR1 and CDR2: SNHLY and FYNNEI. The CDR3 loop spans 14 amino acids. Between the trimmed V and J ends, which lost 0 bases and 1 base, there was a span of 6 bases. This CDR3 is CASSEALAQETQYF. The CDR3 DNA follows: TGTGCCAGCAGTGAAGCGTTGGCCCAAGAGACCCAGTACTTC.

The chain joins TRBV9 to TRBJ1-1; D might be TRBD1 (5 bases). CDR1 and CDR2 (germline): SGDLS, YYNGEE. V lost 4 bases and J lost 6, with 19 bases in between. The CDR3 is made up of 15 amino acids. The CDR3 nucleotides are TGTGCCAGCAGCACCCGGGACTCCCTTTCCGCTGAAGCTTTCTTT. Its translation: CASSTRDSLSAEAFF.

This chain uses TRBV6-1 with TRBJ1-4; 7 bases align to TRBD1. Germline CDR1 reads MNHNS; CDR2 reads SASEGT. The CDR3 runs to 15 residues. V was clipped by 5 bases and J by 6 bases; unmatched bases: 9. The CDR3, as DNA: TGTGCCAGCAGTATTTCGGGACAGATCGATGAAAAACTGTTTTTT. This sequence encodes CASSISGQIDEKLFF.

This clone was seen a single time. The chain recombines TRBV6-6 with TRBJ2-7; maybe TRBD2 (7 bases). The length of the CDR3 is 14 residues. Germline loops: CDR1 MNHNY, CDR2 SVGAGI (reference sequence). The V end lost 10 bases, the J end lost 2 bases, and 18 bases lay between the germline ends. This chain's CDR3 is CATRQGRGAYEQYF. CDR3 DNA: TGTGCCACGCGCCAGGGGAGGGGGGCCTACGAGCAGTACTTC.

The J gene is TRBJ1-6, the V gene TRBV6-1; weak D call: TRBD1 (5 bases). CDR3 size: 13 residues. With 8 bases removed from V and 7 bases from J, the gap between germline ends came to 12 bases. CDR1 is MNHNS, CDR2 SASEGT, per germline. The CDR3 is CASVRGGNSPLHF. CDR3 nucleotides: TGTGCCAGCGTAAGGGGAGGAAATTCACCCCTCCACTTT.

The rearrangement uses TRBV5-1 and TRBJ2-6; TRBD1 aligns across 7 bases. V was clipped by 0 bases and J by 0 bases; unmatched bases: 6. The germline CDR1 and CDR2 sequences are SGHRS and YFSETQ. The CDR3 is 18 amino acids. CDR3 DNA: TGCGCCAGCAGCTTGGGGGACAGTGTTTTCTCTGGGGCCAACGTCCTGACTTTC. It is translated as CASSLGDSVFSGANVLTF.

The chain joins TRBV4-1 to TRBJ2-1; 8 bases are a match to TRBD2. V was pared by 0 bases and J by 8 bases, with 6 bases of the junction left unmatched. The CDR3 consists of 15 residues. Germline CDR1 MGHRA, CDR2 YSYEKL. CDR3 sequence: CASSQEERGIDEQFF. The CDR3 nucleotides are TGCGCCAGCAGCCAAGAGGAGCGGGGGATCGATGAGCAGTTCTTC.

The chain uses TRBV5-1 and TRBJ1-2, with D possibly matching TRBD1 (5 bases). The CDR3 has 13 residues. Germline V CDR1 and CDR2: SGHRS, YFSETQ. V lost 3 bases, J lost 6 bases, and 12 bases lay in between. CDR3 loop: CASSYTKDNGYTF. In DNA form, the CDR3 reads TGCGCCAGCAGCTACACGAAGGACAATGGCTACACCTTC.

This clone showed up just once. The chain joins TRBV27 to TRBJ1-5, with D hard to call. V lost 5 bases to trimming and J lost 0 bases, with 14 bases between them. The CDR3 contains 16 residues. Germline V gene lookup returns CDR1 MNHEY and CDR2 SMNVEV (reference sequence). The CDR3 nucleotides are TGTGCCAGCAGTGCCTTACAAGGAGTTAGCAATCAGCCCCAGCATTTT. This translates into CASSALQGVSNQPQHF.

The chain recombines TRBV6-1 with TRBJ1-6; D remains unclear. Deletions cut 6 bases from V and 2 bases from J, with 14 bases between. Germline V CDR1 and CDR2: MNHNS, SASEGT. This CDR3 comprises 16 residues. The CDR3 region has the DNA TGTGCCAGCAGCGAAACCCGGGGAACCTATAATTCACCCCTCCACTTT. It specifies CASSETRGTYNSPLHF.

This sequence joins TRBV6-6 and TRBJ1-2; the D is unclear. This CDR3 is 13 amino acids long. Between the trimmed V and J ends, which lost 5 bases and 8 bases, there was a span of 15 bases. The germline gives CDR1 MNHNY, CDR2 SVGAGI (reference sequence). The CDR3 DNA reads as TGTGCCAGCAGTAATTCAGAGGTCTGGGGCTACACCTTC. This sequence encodes CASSNSEVWGYTF.

This clone has just one count. The chain links TRBV29-1 to TRBJ2-5; 8 nucleotides line up with TRBD2. This CDR3 is 16 amino acids long. The germline V gene encodes CDR1 SQVTM and CDR2 ANQGSEA. The ends lost 6 bases at V and 2 bases at J; junction bases unmatched: 14. In DNA form, the CDR3 reads TGCAGCGTCGCCACGCTAGGGCGGGGGGTTCAAGAGACCCAGTACTTC. Encoded protein: CSVATLGRGVQETQYF.

This clone was seen a single time. The chain has TRBV6-5 and TRBJ1-6; TRBD1 aligns across 8 bases. Germline CDR1 reads MNHEY; CDR2 reads SVGAGI. Trimming cost V 11 bases and J 5 bases; bases outside gene matches: 5. CDR3 length: 13 residues. This CDR3 is CAVRQGHNSPLHF. CDR3 in DNA: TGTGCCGTCCGACAGGGGCATAATTCACCCCTCCACTTT.

V usage is TRBV9 and J usage is TRBJ2-1; 8 bases agree with TRBD2. In germline, CDR1 is SGDLS, CDR2 YYNGEE. The V segment lost 4 bases and the J segment 10 bases; nucleotides outside the gene matches: 10. This CDR3 contains 14 residues. CDR3 nucleotide sequence: TGTGCCAGCAGCTTAACGGGGGGGCCGGGGGAGCAGTTCTTC. Amino acid sequence: CASSLTGGPGEQFF.

V and J are TRBV9 and TRBJ1-3; D not certain. The CDR3 extends over 16 amino acids. Germline V gives CDR1 SGDLS, CDR2 YYNGEE. The ends were cut back, 0 bases at V and 4 bases at J, with 14 bases in the middle. The CDR3 loop reads CASSVEGAAPGNTIYF. The CDR3 region has the DNA TGTGCCAGCAGCGTAGAAGGCGCGGCTCCCGGAAACACCATATATTTT. Complete variable domain (other parts from reference TRBV9 and TRBJ1-3): DSGVTQTPKHLITATGQRVTLRCSPRSGDLSVYWYQQSLDQGLQFLIQYYNGEERAKGNILERFSAQQFPDLHSELNLSSLELGDSALYFCASSVEGAAPGNTIYFGEGSWLTVV.

The genes are TRBV2 and TRBJ1-1, with a weak D call TRBD1 (5 bases). Trimming took off 7 bases at V and 10 bases at J, with 13 bases between the two ends. This CDR3 is built from 11 residues. Germline V gives CDR1 SNHLY, CDR2 FYNNEI. Here the CDR3 reads CASTQGTGAFF. The DNA of the CDR3 is TGTGCCAGCACCCAGGGAACAGGAGCTTTCTTT.

This chain uses TRBV6-5 with TRBJ1-2, with TRBD1 matching over 7 bases. This CDR3 is 15 amino acids long. In germline, CDR1 is MNHEY, CDR2 SVGAGI. Unmatched junction bases numbered 10, after V lost 6 bases and J lost 3 bases. The CDR3 nucleotides are TGTGCCAGCAGGGCCTACAGGGGAGCCCACTATGGCTACACCTTC. This codes for CASRAYRGAHYGYTF.